This TCR beta chain was sequenced during a study of T cells in Graves' hyperthyroidism and ophthalmopathy. Study conclusions and caveats: The model predicted ophthalmopathy a median around 6.5 months before onset. Blood held most thyroid clonotypes expanded above 0.001 frequency.

This clonotype was counted many times. Its antigen is still unknown. From RNA transcripts, TCR beta CDR3 regions were amplified. The study used the HTBI primer set for a first-round RT-PCR of the TCR CDR3. TCRdb used MiXCR to reprocess the multiplex PCR reads, holding one entry per CDR3 protein. The table has about 360,000 distinct CDR3 sequences, about 19% seen once. The clonotype was recovered from a woman between 18 and 30 years old with Graves' hyperthyroidism. The sequenced sample consisted of blood.

CDR3 in amino acids: CASSLVAGGTNQPQHF. The CDR3, as DNA: TGTGCCAGCAGCTTAGTGGCCGGGGGGACCAATCAGCCCCAGCATTTT. This sequence joins TRBV11-2 and TRBJ1-5; D perhaps matches TRBD1 (5 bases). V was shortened by 1 base and J by 3 bases, with 13 bases between the two germline ends. The CDR3 is 16 residues long. Germline V lookup: CDR1 SGHAT, CDR2 FQNNGV. Full variable domain (outside the CDR3, taken from reference TRBV11-2 and TRBJ1-5): EAGVAQSPRYKIIEKRQSVAFWCNPISGHATLYWYQQILGQGPKLLIQFQNNGVVDDSQLPKDRFSAERLKGVDSTLKIQPAKLEDSAVYLCASSLVAGGTNQPQHFGDGTRLSIL.